The rows below give T cell receptor beta chains drawn from one sample of a study of immune cell composition in non-small cell lung cancer. Using immunoSEQ multiplex PCR, the repertoire was profiled, and TCRdb retains in-frame clones only, with some absent. The table has thousands of clones, approximately 76% seen once; the top ten hold roughly 9%. What was sequenced was lung tumor tissue. Receptors originate from a human donor with non-small cell lung cancer. Each CDR3 is given with its conserved first and last residue. The D gene is left open where the match is weak. Part of the rows lack a size; the others show once, few, many or a class for expanded clones.

>.|TRBV7-8|.|TRBJ1-4
TGTGCCAGCAGCTCGCGACCTGGACAGAGCAATGAAAAACTGTTTTTT
CASSSRPGQSNEKLFF
>TRBD2|TRBV27|.|TRBJ2-2
TGTGCCAGCAGTTTATCCACCGCGGGGGTAGTCACCGGGGAGCTGTTTTTT
CASSLSTAGVVTGELFF
>TRBD1|TRBV12-5|.|TRBJ2-3
TGTGCTAGTGGTTTGGGGCAGGGGGCTAAAGATACGCAGTATTTT
CASGLGQGAKDTQYF
>TRBD2|TRBV7-7|.|TRBJ2-1
TGTGCTAGCAGCGCCCGCGGGGGAGTGGATGAGCAGTTCTTC
CASSARGGVDEQFF
>.|TRBV7-2|.|TRBJ1-3
TGTGCCAGCAGCTTTCGACTCTCTGGAAACACCATATATTTT
CASSFRLSGNTIYF
>.|TRBV28|.|TRBJ1-5
TGTGCCAGCCACCCACCAGGAAATAGCAATCAGCCCCAGCATTTT
CASHPPGNSNQPQHF
>.|TRBV20-1|.|TRBJ2-3
TGCAGTGCTGAGGGCACAGATACGCAGTATTTT
CSAEGTDTQYF
>TRBD2|TRBV9|few|TRBJ2-7
TGTGCCAGCAGCGCGGGACTAGCGGGGACTTACGAGCAGTACTTC
CASSAGLAGTYEQYF
>.|TRBV9|.|TRBJ1-2
TGTGCCAGCAGCGTAGCTCAGGGCTATGGCTACACCTTC
CASSVAQGYGYTF
>.|TRBV6-1|.|TRBJ2-7
TGTGCCAGCAGTGAATACGGCTACGAGCAGTACTTC
CASSEYGYEQYF
>.|TRBV7-9|.|TRBJ2-1
TGTGCCAGCAGCTTAGGCGAGGGGTACAATGAGCAGTTCTTC
CASSLGEGYNEQFF
>.|TRBV2|.|TRBJ1-1
TGTGCCAGCAGTGAAGTTGGGGGGGGTACTGAAGCTTTCTTT
CASSEVGGGTEAFF
>.|TRBV7-6|.|TRBJ2-5
TGTGCCAGTTGGGGGGGCGGAAACCAAGAGACCCAGTACTTC
CASWGGGNQETQYF
>.|TRBV7-9|.|TRBJ1-1
TGTGCCAGCAGCTTAGCGCGGGGCAGCTCTGAAGCTTTCTTT
CASSLARGSSEAFF
>TRBD1|TRBV4-3|.|TRBJ1-5
TGCGCCAGCAGCCAAGATTTAAACAGGGGAAGCAATCAGCCCCAGCATTTT
CASSQDLNRGSNQPQHF
>TRBD1|TRBV6-1|.|TRBJ1-5
TGTGCCAGCAGTTGGACAGGGGGCCTCGACCAGCCCCAGCATTTT
CASSWTGGLDQPQHF
>.|TRBV9|.|TRBJ1-3
TGTGCCAGCAGCGCCGGGCTCTCTGGAAACACCATATATTTT
CASSAGLSGNTIYF
>.|TRBV27|.|TRBJ2-3
TGTGCCAGCAGTAGCAGAGCGTTTGATACGCAGTATTTT
CASSSRAFDTQYF
>TRBD2|TRBV10-3|once|TRBJ2-1
TGTGCCATCAGTTTAGCGGGGGCCTACAATGAGCAGTTCTTC
CAISLAGAYNEQFF
>TRBD2|TRBV5-1|.|TRBJ2-7
TGCGCCAGCAGCTTGGAGGGACTAGTTTACGAGCAGTACTTC
CASSLEGLVYEQYF
>TRBD2|TRBV5-5|.|TRBJ2-1
TGTGCCAGCAATGGCTGGCGGGAGGGATCCTACAATGAGCAGTTCTTC
CASNGWREGSYNEQFF
>.|TRBV7-2|.|TRBJ2-5
TGTGCCAGCAGCCCTACGAGGGGAGGCGTGTCCGGGACCCAGTACTTC
CASSPTRGGVSGTQYF
>.|TRBV7-3|.|TRBJ1-1
TGTGCCAGCAGCTTAACCGGTGAGGGGGGCCTGAACACTGAAGCTTTCTTT
CASSLTGEGGLNTEAFF
>.|TRBV9|.|TRBJ1-3
TGTGCCAGCAGCGTAGGGGGTTTCTCTGGAAACACCATATATTTT
CASSVGGFSGNTIYF
>.|TRBV4-1|.|TRBJ2-1
TGCGCCAGCAGCCAAGATCCCTCGGCCAATGAGCAGTTCTTC
CASSQDPSANEQFF
>.|TRBV10-2|.|TRBJ2-3
TGCGCCAGCAGTCAACAGAGGGGTTCAGATACGCAGTATTTT
CASSQQRGSDTQYF
>.|TRBV29-1|.|TRBJ2-2
TGCAGCGTTGATATAGGGGCCCGAACCGGGGAGCTGTTTTTT
CSVDIGARTGELFF
>.|TRBV19|.|TRBJ2-1
TGTGCCAGTAGTAGGGGACGATCGGAGCAGTTCTTC
CASSRGRSEQFF
>.|TRBV29-1|few|TRBJ1-6
TGCAGCACAAAACAGGGAGTCTATAATTCACCCCTCCACTTT
CSTKQGVYNSPLHF
>TRBD1|TRBV18|.|TRBJ2-2
TGTGCCAGCTCACCATTCGGACAGGGGTCGGGCACCGGGGAGCTGTTTTTT
CASSPFGQGSGTGELFF
>.|TRBV21-1|.|TRBJ2-1
TGTGCCAGCACAGCGACAGGGTTGAATGAGCAGTTCTTC
CASTATGLNEQFF
>TRBD1|TRBV6-6|once|TRBJ1-5
TGTGCCAGCAGTGACCAGGGGGTCTCACATCAGCCCCAGCATTTT
CASSDQGVSHQPQHF
>.|TRBV13|.|TRBJ2-7
TGTGCCAGCAGCTTAGGCCGAAAGGCCTCCTACGAGCAGTACTTC
CASSLGRKASYEQYF
>.|TRBV6-1|.|TRBJ2-1
TGTGCCAGCCGTGGCAGTGGCCCATACAATGAGCAGTTCTTC
CASRGSGPYNEQFF
>.|TRBV5-1|.|TRBJ2-5
TGCGCCAGCAGCCCCGCACTAGGGGTCCAAGAGACCCAGTACTTC
CASSPALGVQETQYF
>.|TRBV7-8|.|TRBJ1-6
TGTGCCAGCAGCTTAGGATTGAAGAGCTCCTATAATTCACCCCTCCACTTT
CASSLGLKSSYNSPLHF
>.|TRBV25-1|few|TRBJ1-6
TGTGCCAGCAGTGAATATGTAGGTTCACCCCTCCACTTT
CASSEYVGSPLHF
>.|TRBV7-6|.|TRBJ2-7
TGTGCCAGCAGCCCTAACTCTCCGGGGACCTCCTACGAGCAGTACTTC
CASSPNSPGTSYEQYF
>.|TRBV23-1|.|TRBJ1-4
TGCGCCAGCCGCCCCCTCTGGCAGGGGAATCCTACAACTAATGAAAAACTGTTTTTT
CASRPLWQGNPTTNEKLFF
>.|TRBV6-5|.|TRBJ2-3
TGTGCCAGCAGTTACTCCGAAGGGGTCCCAGATACGCAGTATTTT
CASSYSEGVPDTQYF
>.|TRBV5-4|.|TRBJ1-2
TGTGCCAGCAGCTTTGGGGGAAGCCCGTCCTATGGCTACACCTTC
CASSFGGSPSYGYTF
>TRBD2|TRBV28|.|TRBJ2-7
TGTGCCAGCAGTTTCTCCACTACTAGCGGGAACTCCTACGAGCAGTACTTC
CASSFSTTSGNSYEQYF
>.|TRBV5-1|once|TRBJ1-2
TGCGCCAGCAGCTTGGCCACGGCAGGGAACTATGGCTACACCTTC
CASSLATAGNYGYTF
>.|TRBV6-5|once|TRBJ1-1
TGTGCCAGCAGTTACTCTATGGGGGTGAACACTGAAGCTTTCTTT
CASSYSMGVNTEAFF
>TRBD1|TRBV5-1|.|TRBJ1-2
TGCGCCAGCAGCTTAGGGACAGAGAAACTCTATGGCTACACCTTC
CASSLGTEKLYGYTF
>TRBD1|TRBV6-1|.|TRBJ1-2
TGTGCCAGCAGTGAAAAGGGGGACAGCGCTTACTATGGCTACACCTTC
CASSEKGDSAYYGYTF
>TRBD2|TRBV6-4|.|TRBJ2-3
TGTGCCAGCAGTAGCGCTAGCGGGGGGGCCGGTACGCAGTATTTT
CASSSASGGAGTQYF
>.|TRBV27|.|TRBJ1-6
TGTGCCAGCAGACTCAAGGTGGGCTCCTATAATTCACCCCTCCACTTT
CASRLKVGSYNSPLHF
>TRBD1|TRBV5-6|.|TRBJ2-1
TGTGCCAGCAGCTACATTAGACAGGGGGCTAATGAGCAGTTCTTC
CASSYIRQGANEQFF
>TRBD2|TRBV4-2|once|TRBJ2-2
TGTGCCAGCAGCCAAGATCAAGCCGGGGGACTAGCGGACCCCACCGGGGAGCTGTTTTTT
CASSQDQAGGLADPTGELFF
>.|TRBV18|.|TRBJ2-7
TGTGCCAGCTCACCCGACACGATCTCCTACGAGCAGTACTTC
CASSPDTISYEQYF
>.|TRBV19|.|TRBJ1-5
TGTGCCAGTAGAACGAAGGGGGGGGCGGGCAATCAGCCCCAGCATTTT
CASRTKGGAGNQPQHF
>.|TRBV7-6|few|TRBJ1-1
TGTGCCAGCAGCAGTCCCGGCGCTGAAGCTTTCTTT
CASSSPGAEAFF
>TRBD1|TRBV11-2|.|TRBJ1-4
TGTGCCAGCAGCTTACGAGGGGGCGATAATGAAAAACTGTTTTTT
CASSLRGGDNEKLFF
>.|TRBV5-6|.|TRBJ2-1
TGTGCCAGCAGCCGGGAAGCTGAGCAGTTCTTC
CASSREAEQFF